A selection of T cell receptor beta chains follows, all from one sample in a study of blood T cell repertoires in COVID-19. Sequenced by immunoSEQ multiplex PCR; TCRdb stores in-frame clones only, minus some. This table holds about 300,000 clones, around 89% found once. The sequencing sample was made of peripheral blood. These TCRs come from a man aged 35 to 55 with acute or convalescent COVID-19. CDR3s include the opening cysteine and the closing phenylalanine or tryptophan. D genes are given only for firm matches. Rows may omit the clone size; those that give it use once, few, many or a size class.

V	J	length	size	D	CDR3	DNA
TRBV3-1/TRBV3-2	TRBJ1-1	13	few	TRBD1	CASSRTGFTEAFF	TGTGCCAGCAGCCGGACAGGGTTCACTGAAGCTTTCTTT
TRBV6-5	TRBJ1-4	15	once	-	CASRGRGMRNEKLFF	TGTGCCAGCAGGGGTAGAGGGATGAGGAATGAAAAACTGTTTTTT
TRBV29-1	TRBJ1-4	13	-	-	CSVETGTREKLFF	TGCAGCGTTGAAACAGGAACTCGTGAAAAACTGTTTTTT
TRBV7-9	TRBJ2-2	16	-	TRBD1	CASSLWTGGDTGELFF	TGTGCCAGCAGCTTGTGGACAGGGGGCGACACCGGGGAGCTGTTTTTT
TRBV9	TRBJ1-4	16	-	-	CASSPRARSTNEKLFF	TGTGCCAGCAGCCCCCGCGCTCGGTCAACTAATGAAAAACTGTTTTTT
TRBV19	TRBJ1-4	12	-	TRBD1	CASSSGQGRLFF	TGTGCCAGTAGTTCAGGACAGGGCAGACTGTTTTTT
TRBV2	TRBJ2-3	13	-	-	CASSADSTDTQYF	TGTGCCAGCAGTGCGGACTCCACAGATACGCAGTATTTT
TRBV30	TRBJ1-6	9	-	-	CAFDSPLHF	TGTGCCTTCGATTCACCCCTCCACTTT
TRBV6-5	TRBJ1-3	16	-	-	CASSYTHPLSGNTIYF	TGTGCCAGCAGTTACACCCATCCCCTATCTGGAAACACCATATATTTT
TRBV5-1	TRBJ2-7	12	-	TRBD1	CASSVDRYEQYF	TGCGCCAGCAGCGTGGACAGGTACGAGCAGTACTTC
TRBV27	TRBJ2-7	15	-	TRBD1	CASSLSGQARGEQYF	TGTGCCAGCAGTTTATCCGGACAGGCCCGGGGCGAGCAGTACTTC
TRBV30	TRBJ2-3	14	-	-	CAWSWGGGTDTQYF	TGTGCCTGGAGTTGGGGGGGCGGCACAGATACGCAGTATTTT
TRBV3-1/TRBV3-2	TRBJ2-7	12	-	-	CASSLRSYEQYF	TGTGCCAGCAGCCTTCGGTCCTACGAGCAGTACTTC
TRBV5-1	TRBJ2-3	16	-	-	CASSTTVGAGWDTQYF	TGCGCCAGCAGCACCACGGTAGGGGCAGGGTGGGATACGCAGTATTTT
TRBV10-3	TRBJ1-6	14	-	-	CAISESQRVGPLHF	TGTGCCATCAGTGAGTCGCAGAGGGTCGGACCCCTCCACTTT
TRBV6-5	TRBJ2-3	15	-	-	CASSYSVTDTDTQYF	TGTGCCAGCAGTTACTCGGTGACAGACACAGATACGCAGTATTTT
TRBV24-1	TRBJ2-1	17	-	TRBD2	CATGGVFGASGFNEQFF	TGTGCCACCGGGGGGGTCTTCGGGGCTAGCGGATTCAATGAGCAGTTCTTC
TRBV3-1/TRBV3-2	TRBJ1-2	14	-	TRBD1	CASSLQGPNYGYTF	TGTGCCAGCAGCCTACAGGGGCCGAACTATGGCTACACCTTC
TRBV6-5	TRBJ1-1	13	few	-	CASSYPGDTRAFF	TGTGCCAGCAGTTACCCCGGGGATACTCGAGCTTTCTTT
TRBV30	TRBJ1-1	11	-	TRBD1	CAWKQGTEAFF	TGTGCCTGGAAACAGGGGACTGAAGCTTTCTTT
TRBV15	TRBJ2-7	15	-	-	CATSRAPINTYEQYF	TGTGCCACCAGCAGAGCGCCGATTAACACCTACGAGCAGTACTTC
TRBV7-9	TRBJ2-7	14	-	-	CASSPPGESGKQYF	TGTGCCAGCAGCCCCCCCGGGGAGAGTGGCAAGCAGTACTTC
TRBV10-3	TRBJ1-1	15	-	-	CAISEDRLPNTEAFF	TGTGCCATCAGTGAGGACAGGCTTCCGAACACTGAAGCTTTCTTT
TRBV7-2	TRBJ1-2	16	-	TRBD1	CASSAWTGNKAYGYTF	TGTGCCAGCAGCGCATGGACAGGGAATAAGGCCTATGGCTACACCTTC
TRBV9	TRBJ2-1	17	-	-	CASSAGVSTSSYNEQFF	TGTGCCAGCAGCGCCGGGGTCTCTACTAGCTCCTACAATGAGCAGTTCTTC
TRBV19	TRBJ1-1	15	-	TRBD1	CASSTALTGRTEAFF	TGTGCCAGTAGTACCGCCCTGACAGGGCGGACTGAAGCTTTCTTT
TRBV5-4	TRBJ1-6	15	once	-	CASSLGGGQNSPLHF	TGTGCCAGCAGCTTGGGGGGGGGTCAAAATTCACCCCTCCACTTT
TRBV4-1	TRBJ1-4	14	-	-	CASSQGGLGEKLFF	TGCGCCAGCAGCCAAGGGGGACTCGGGGAAAAACTGTTTTTT
TRBV2	TRBJ2-1	14	-	-	CASSEWGLGDEQFF	TGTGCCAGCAGTGAATGGGGGCTGGGTGATGAGCAGTTCTTC
TRBV11-3	TRBJ2-1	17	-	TRBD1	CASSLLTGQSLGAEQFF	TGTGCCAGCAGCTTACTGACAGGGCAAAGTTTAGGAGCTGAGCAGTTCTTC
TRBV18	TRBJ1-2	14	-	-	CASSPSRGNYGYTF	TGTGCCAGCTCACCATCCAGGGGTAACTATGGCTACACCTTC
TRBV19	TRBJ1-3	19	-	-	CASSTGRGGRGGAGNTIYF	TGTGCCAGTAGTACCGGACGTGGTGGCCGAGGGGGGGCTGGAAACACCATATATTTT
TRBV7-2	TRBJ1-1	14	-	-	CASRPDWRNTEAFF	TGTGCCAGCAGACCGGACTGGAGGAACACTGAAGCTTTCTTT
TRBV7-2	TRBJ2-7	14	-	TRBD2	CASSYGGEGNEQYF	TGTGCCAGCAGCTATGGGGGGGAGGGCAACGAGCAGTACTTC
TRBV11-2	TRBJ2-7	13	-	-	CASSLIVVDEQYF	TGTGCCAGCAGCTTAATCGTCGTTGACGAGCAGTACTTC
TRBV19	TRBJ2-2	14	-	-	CASNTGRNTGELFF	TGTGCCAGTAATACAGGGCGGAACACCGGGGAGCTGTTTTTT
TRBV3-1/TRBV3-2	TRBJ2-1	16	-	TRBD2	CASSQPGRGKYNEQFF	TGTGCCAGCAGCCAACCAGGGAGGGGAAAATACAATGAGCAGTTCTTC
TRBV4-1	TRBJ1-1	13	-	-	CASSQGRGTEAFF	TGCGCCAGCAGCCAGGGAAGGGGGACTGAAGCTTTCTTT
TRBV25-1	TRBJ1-3	16	-	-	CASSEGSADWGNTIYF	TGTGCCAGCAGTGAAGGGTCTGCGGACTGGGGAAACACCATATATTTT
TRBV11-2	TRBJ2-7	15	-	TRBD1	CASSSRQGDTYEQYF	TGTGCCAGCAGCTCCCGACAGGGTGACACCTACGAGCAGTACTTC
TRBV5-1	TRBJ2-3	14	-	TRBD2	CASSLVLASDTQYF	TGCGCCAGCAGCTTGGTACTAGCGTCAGATACGCAGTATTTT
TRBV5-1	TRBJ2-5	15	-	TRBD1	CASSLAGTGEETQYF	TGCGCCAGCAGCTTGGCCGGGACAGGGGAAGAGACCCAGTACTTC
TRBV7-2	TRBJ1-3	15	-	-	CASSLSPGIGNTIYF	TGTGCCAGCAGCTTAAGTCCGGGGATTGGAAACACCATATATTTT
TRBV6-2/TRBV6-3	TRBJ2-7	18	-	-	CASSYSGTGLKGFYEQYF	TGTGCCAGCAGTTACTCTGGTACAGGACTAAAGGGGTTTTACGAGCAGTACTTC
TRBV7-9	TRBJ2-7	16	-	-	CASSLGSGNYPYEQYF	TGTGCCAGCAGCTTAGGGTCGGGGAACTACCCCTACGAGCAGTACTTC
TRBV10-2	TRBJ2-2	15	few	TRBD2	CASSESVSGTGELFF	TGCGCCAGCAGTGAGTCGGTTAGCGGGACCGGGGAGCTGTTTTTT
TRBV27	TRBJ1-6	15	-	-	CASSSYREPNSPLHF	TGTGCCAGCAGTTCGTACCGGGAACCTAATTCACCCCTCCACTTT
TRBV13	TRBJ2-7	12	-	-	CASSSLGGKQYF	TGTGCCAGCAGCTCACTTGGGGGGAAGCAGTACTTC
TRBV5-1	TRBJ1-1	17	-	TRBD1	CASSRDRGRRLDTEAFF	TGCGCCAGCAGCAGGGACAGGGGGCGCAGGCTGGACACTGAAGCTTTCTTT
TRBV7-2	TRBJ2-7	16	-	-	CASSLAPETSIYEQYF	TGTGCCAGCAGCTTAGCGCCAGAGACTTCAATATACGAGCAGTACTTC
TRBV6-1	TRBJ1-5	16	-	-	CASSEQAPRANQPQHF	TGTGCCAGCAGTGAGCAGGCCCCGAGGGCAAATCAGCCCCAGCATTTT
TRBV12-3/TRBV12-4	TRBJ1-5	13	-	TRBD1	CASSLTGSQPQHF	TGTGCCAGCAGCCTGACAGGGAGTCAGCCCCAGCATTTT
TRBV6-1	TRBJ2-3	16	-	-	CASSEALRTAATTQYF	TGTGCCAGCAGTGAAGCGCTTAGAACTGCCGCCACTACGCAGTATTTT
TRBV24-1	TRBJ2-1	16	-	-	CATSESRQNPYNEQFF	TGTGCCACCAGTGAATCCCGACAAAACCCCTACAATGAGCAGTTCTTC
TRBV19	TRBJ2-2	17	-	TRBD2	CASSIVMGSGGTGELFF	TGTGCCAGTAGTATAGTAATGGGGAGCGGGGGCACCGGGGAGCTGTTTTTT